This T cell receptor (beta chain) was sequenced for a study of shared clonotypes between healthy human individuals. Regarding the study as a whole: Among donors, the sharing of clonotypes was expected to be influenced by sequencing depth.

Per sorted-subset replicate PCR, input was 200 to 250 ng DNA, representing roughly 28,000 T cell genomes. TCRdb's copy holds only in-frame clones and misses some; the assay was immunoSEQ multiplex PCR. The sample yields about 1.5 million clones, 95% to 99% seen once. Healthy and HIV-negative, the adult donors had no recent acute infections or vaccinations. Every contributor of samples was a Caucasian grown-up residing in Nashville, Tennessee. Trimming shortened V by 2 bases and J by 0 bases, and 10 bases separated the two germline ends. This CDR3 comprises 15 residues. The germline V gene has CDR1 SGHTA and CDR2 FQGTGA. As regards this clone: Antigen: not known.

Sample: naive CD4+ T cells sorted from blood. Subset here: CD45RA+ positively selected. V usage is TRBV7-3 and J usage is TRBJ2-5; D gene unclear. The sequence derives from a man aged 25-45 years in good health. The CDR3 protein is CASSLGDRDQETQYF. Written as DNA, the CDR3 is TGTGCCAGCAGCTTAGGAGACCGAGACCAAGAGACCCAGTACTTC.